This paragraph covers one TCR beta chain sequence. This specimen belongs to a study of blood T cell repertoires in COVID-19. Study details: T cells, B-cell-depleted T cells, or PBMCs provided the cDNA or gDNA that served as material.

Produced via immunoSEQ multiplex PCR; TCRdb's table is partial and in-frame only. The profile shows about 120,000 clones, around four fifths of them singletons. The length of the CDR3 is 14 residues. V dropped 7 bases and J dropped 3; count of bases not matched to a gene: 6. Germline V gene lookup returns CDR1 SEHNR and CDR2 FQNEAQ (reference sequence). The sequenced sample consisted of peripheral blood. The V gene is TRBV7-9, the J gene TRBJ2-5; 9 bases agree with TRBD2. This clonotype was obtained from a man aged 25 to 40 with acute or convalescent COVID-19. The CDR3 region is CASTTAGGKETQYF. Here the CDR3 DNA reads TGTGCCAGCACCACCGCGGGGGGGAAAGAGACCCAGTACTTC.